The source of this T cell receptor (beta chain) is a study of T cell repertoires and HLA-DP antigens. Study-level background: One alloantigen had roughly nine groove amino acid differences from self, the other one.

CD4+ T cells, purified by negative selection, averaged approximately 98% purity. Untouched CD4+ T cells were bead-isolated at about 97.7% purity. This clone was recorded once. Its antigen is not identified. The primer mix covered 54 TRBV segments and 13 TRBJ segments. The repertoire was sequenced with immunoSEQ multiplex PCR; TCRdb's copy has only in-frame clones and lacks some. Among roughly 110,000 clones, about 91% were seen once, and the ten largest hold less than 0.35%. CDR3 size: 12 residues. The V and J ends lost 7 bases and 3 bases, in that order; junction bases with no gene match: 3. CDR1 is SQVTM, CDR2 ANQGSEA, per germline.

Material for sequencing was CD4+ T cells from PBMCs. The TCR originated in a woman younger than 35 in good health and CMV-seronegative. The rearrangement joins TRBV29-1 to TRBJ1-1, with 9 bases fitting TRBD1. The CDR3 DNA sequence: TGCAGCGGGGGGGACAGGGACACTGAAGCTTTCTTT. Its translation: CSGGDRDTEAFF.